The present T cell receptor beta chain was sequenced within a study of blood T cell repertoires in COVID-19. The overall study: Some COVID-19 samples were acute and others convalescent; all came from the United States, Italy and Spain.

As originally analysed: Estimates of nucleated cell counts were drawn from the amplification of reference gene primers. The method was immunoSEQ multiplex PCR; TCRdb's version includes in-frame clones alone and lacks a portion of them. V and J calls plus clone size are reproduced from that table; the DNA served to infer D and trimming. The sample carries more than 300,000 clones, about 91% recorded once. Per the germline V gene, CDR1 is SGHDN and CDR2 is FVKESK. The CDR3 runs 14 residues. Trimming removed 7 bases at V and 0 bases at J, with 11 bases between. During active infection, Seattle patients enrolled and were then monitored through disease.

This receptor was identified in a woman aged 30 to 39 with COVID-19, enrolled during active disease. Sequenced sample: peripheral blood. The chain uses TRBV14 and TRBJ2-3, with D possibly matching TRBD1 (6 bases). CDR3: CASNSQGSTDTQYF. The CDR3, as DNA: TGTGCCAGCAACTCACAGGGTAGCACAGATACGCAGTATTTT.